The clone carrying this TCR beta chain was observed once. Its antigen remains unknown. The sample belongs to a study of T cell responses to AZD1222 COVID-19 vaccine. Whole-study findings and limits: Only after the peak T cell response were repertoires sampled. Clonal diversity may have been underestimated, and the donors were mostly white British, with more females than males.

This table comes from immunoSEQ multiplex PCR, and its TCRdb copy is limited to in-frame clones, with some not included. The sample has about 120,000 clones; less than 95% are singletons. This CDR3 comprises 15 residues. Germline values: CDR1 SGHAT, CDR2 FQNNGV. Trimming shortened V by 3 bases and J by 7 bases, and 18 bases separated the two germline ends. This specimen consisted of peripheral blood, obtained on day 0 of AZD1222 vaccination. This chain joins TRBV11-2 and TRBJ1-1, with a weak D call TRBD1 (5 bases). The source is an adult in good health. The CDR3 DNA follows: TGTGCCAGCAGCTTTGGGGCGGGCGCGGGGTATGAAGCTTTCTTT. As protein: CASSFGAGAGYEAFF. Based on the CDR3 plus reference TRBV11-2 and TRBJ1-1, the full variable domain is EAGVAQSPRYKIIEKRQSVAFWCNPISGHATLYWYQQILGQGPKLLIQFQNNGVVDDSQLPKDRFSAERLKGVDSTLKIQPAKLEDSAVYLCASSFGAGAGYEAFFGQGTRLTVV.